This T cell receptor (beta chain) emerged from a study of blood T cell repertoires in COVID-19. Study-level information: Nucleic acid was either cDNA or gDNA, and it came from T cells, B-cell-depleted T cells, or PBMCs.

The germline gives CDR1 KGHDR, CDR2 SFDVKD. V lost 3 bases to trimming and J lost 2 bases, with 9 bases between them. The CDR3 consists of 15 residues. Authors' data handling: From reference gene primer amplification, estimates of nucleated cell counts were derived. Assay used: immunoSEQ multiplex PCR; TCRdb lists only in-frame clones, some missing. That table furnishes V, J and clone size, whereas the DNA furnished D and trimming. This sample has around 230,000 clones, with 65% to 85% found just once. Sample: peripheral blood. The sequence was collected from an elderly woman with acute or convalescent COVID-19. The chain combines TRBV24-1 with TRBJ2-2, with a possible D match to TRBD2 (6 bases). The CDR3 coding sequence is TGTGCCACCAGTGATGCCGGGACTAACACCGGGGAGCTGTTTTTT. Protein product: CATSDAGTNTGELFF.